This is a list of T cell receptor beta chains from one sample in a study of shared clonotypes between healthy human individuals. Generated by immunoSEQ multiplex PCR, the TCRdb table keeps only in-frame clones and is missing some. The sample holds roughly 2.2 million clones, roughly 92% seen once. Sequencing was done on a sample of naive CD4+ T cells from PBMCs. Every receptor here comes from a man younger than 35 in good health. Some clones in this sample may be carry-over from other donors' samples. Each CDR3 is given with its conserved first and last residue. Each record gives: V gene, J gene, clone size, D gene, CDR3 protein, CDR3 DNA. The D gene is left open where the match is weak. Expanded clones are given a class, and other clones once, few, many or no size at all.

V: TRBV19
J: TRBJ1-1
size: -
D: TRBD1
CDR3: CASSMRTGETEAFF
DNA: TGTGCCAGTAGTATGAGGACAGGGGAAACTGAAGCTTTCTTT

V: TRBV2
J: TRBJ2-7
size: -
D: TRBD2
CDR3: CASSELWSGRDVNEQYF
DNA: TGTGCCAGCAGTGAATTGTGGAGCGGGAGGGATGTCAACGAGCAGTACTTC

V: TRBV15
J: TRBJ2-7
size: -
D: TRBD1
CDR3: CATSSPGTETFYEQYF
DNA: TGTGCCACCAGCAGTCCCGGGACAGAGACCTTCTACGAGCAGTACTTC

V: TRBV7-9
J: TRBJ2-3
size: -
D: -
CDR3: CASSLEGGHTDTQYF
DNA: TGTGCCAGCAGCTTAGAAGGCGGCCACACAGATACGCAGTATTTT

V: TRBV29-1
J: TRBJ2-7
size: -
D: -
CDR3: CSVEWVLGLGEQYF
DNA: TGCAGCGTTGAATGGGTCCTCGGGCTTGGGGAGCAGTACTTC

V: TRBV12-5
J: TRBJ2-7
size: -
D: TRBD1
CDR3: CASGLTTGTGSPYEQYF
DNA: TGTGCTAGTGGTTTGACCACCGGGACAGGGAGCCCCTACGAGCAGTACTTC

V: TRBV28
J: TRBJ2-6
size: -
D: -
CDR3: CASRAGANVLTF
DNA: TGTGCCAGCAGAGCCGGGGCCAACGTCCTGACTTTC

V: TRBV21-1
J: TRBJ1-5
size: -
D: -
CDR3: CASSKGGGVNQPQHF
DNA: TGTGCCAGCAGCAAAGGGGGAGGGGTGAATCAGCCCCAGCATTTT

V: TRBV11-3
J: TRBJ2-3
size: -
D: -
CDR3: CASSSKGPPRDTQYF
DNA: TGTGCCAGCAGCTCGAAAGGACCGCCTAGAGATACGCAGTATTTT

V: TRBV5-1
J: TRBJ2-3
size: once
D: TRBD2
CDR3: CASRRTSGVDTQYF
DNA: TGCGCCAGCAGACGGACTAGCGGGGTGGATACGCAGTATTTT

V: TRBV5-1
J: TRBJ1-1
size: -
D: TRBD1
CDR3: CASSIRTGGNTEAFF
DNA: TGCGCCAGCAGCATCCGGACAGGGGGGAACACTGAAGCTTTCTTT

V: TRBV6-6
J: TRBJ2-3
size: -
D: -
CDR3: CASSSTSDTQYF
DNA: TGTGCCAGCAGTTCCACCTCGGATACGCAGTATTTT

V: TRBV7-3
J: TRBJ2-3
size: -
D: TRBD1
CDR3: CASNTGQGHTQYF
DNA: TGTGCCAGCAACACTGGACAGGGGCATACGCAGTATTTT

V: TRBV10-1
J: TRBJ2-2
size: -
D: -
CDR3: CASSELGTLPNTGELFF
DNA: TGCGCCAGCAGTGAGTTAGGGACGTTACCGAACACCGGGGAGCTGTTTTTT

V: TRBV27
J: TRBJ2-1
size: -
D: TRBD2
CDR3: CASSLGAGGPGEQFF
DNA: TGTGCCAGCAGTTTAGGTGCGGGAGGGCCGGGTGAGCAGTTCTTC

V: TRBV9
J: TRBJ1-3
size: -
D: TRBD1
CDR3: CASSVQGAGNTIYF
DNA: TGTGCCAGCAGCGTGCAGGGGGCTGGAAACACCATATATTTT

V: TRBV7-9
J: TRBJ1-5
size: -
D: -
CDR3: CASSTGTAGNQPQHF
DNA: TGTGCCAGCAGCACTGGGACCGCTGGCAATCAGCCCCAGCATTTT

V: TRBV28
J: TRBJ2-3
size: -
D: TRBD2
CDR3: CASSLLFGREEDTQYF
DNA: TGTGCCAGCAGTTTATTGTTCGGGCGGGAGGAGGATACGCAGTATTTT

V: TRBV7-3
J: TRBJ2-5
size: -
D: TRBD1
CDR3: CASSPGTGKETQYF
DNA: TGTGCCAGCAGCCCGGGGACAGGGAAAGAGACCCAGTACTTC

V: TRBV2
J: TRBJ1-6
size: once
D: -
CDR3: CASSTETNSPLHF
DNA: TGTGCCAGTTCGACGGAGACTAATTCACCCCTCCACTTT

V: TRBV6-4
J: TRBJ2-3
size: -
D: -
CDR3: CASSDSYGTTDTQYF
DNA: TGTGCCAGCAGTGACTCTTACGGGACCACAGATACGCAGTATTTT

V: TRBV7-2
J: TRBJ1-1
size: -
D: -
CDR3: CASSLRRPSRFEYVSAFF
DNA: TGTGCCAGCAGCCTAAGACGCCCTTCGAGATTTGAATACGTGTCAGCTTTCTTT

V: TRBV6-1
J: TRBJ2-2
size: -
D: -
CDR3: CASSEIDTGELFF
DNA: TGTGCCAGCAGTGAAATTGACACCGGGGAGCTGTTTTTT

V: TRBV5-1
J: TRBJ2-5
size: -
D: -
CDR3: CASSAGGTQETQYF
DNA: TGCGCCAGCAGCGCTGGGGGAACTCAAGAGACCCAGTACTTC

V: TRBV11-2
J: TRBJ2-2
size: -
D: TRBD2
CDR3: CASSLDFGLASYTGELFF
DNA: TGTGCCAGCAGCTTAGATTTCGGACTAGCGAGTTACACCGGGGAGCTGTTTTTT

V: TRBV27
J: TRBJ2-7
size: -
D: TRBD2
CDR3: CASRTSSSGAPYEQYF
DNA: TGTGCCAGCAGAACCAGCTCTAGCGGGGCCCCCTACGAGCAGTACTTC

V: TRBV25-1
J: TRBJ1-1
size: few
D: -
CDR3: CASSARYAAGTEAFF
DNA: TGTGCCAGCAGTGCCCGGTATGCTGCGGGAACTGAAGCTTTCTTT

V: TRBV19
J: TRBJ2-7
size: -
D: -
CDR3: CASSIRKDGSYEQYF
DNA: TGTGCCAGTAGTATAAGAAAGGACGGTTCCTACGAGCAGTACTTC

V: TRBV4-2
J: TRBJ2-7
size: -
D: -
CDR3: CASSSSVGLGAGEQYF
DNA: TGTGCCAGCAGCTCTAGCGTCGGGCTTGGAGCGGGCGAGCAGTACTTC